Following are 13 T cell receptor beta chains from one sample sequenced in a study of beta chain features in type 1 diabetes. TCRB transcripts that were expressed got sequenced, as all of the isolated RNA had been reverse transcribed. Profiled with immunoSEQ multiplex PCR; TCRdb holds only in-frame clones, not every one. The sample lists about 48,000 clones, 42% occurring once. Findings of the study overall: Shortening that was moderate but significant affected the TCRB CDR3s of Type 1 diabetes patients in all four CD4+ subsets.

No antigen has been assigned to these receptors. Specimen: Tregs from blood. The source of these receptors is a man aged 25 to 40 with type 1 diabetes.

This clone turned up a few times. This rearrangement joins TRBV5-4 to TRBJ2-1; tentatively, D is TRBD2 (6 bases). Germline assignment: CDR1 SGHNT and CDR2 YYREEE (reference sequence). The germline V and J ends were trimmed by 7 bases and 0 bases, with 11 bases remaining between them. CDR3 length equals 14 residues. DNA of the CDR3: TGTGCCAGCCTCCGGAGGGGCTCCTACAATGAGCAGTTCTTC. Translation gives CASLRRGSYNEQFF. Complete variable domain (other parts from reference TRBV5-4 and TRBJ2-1): ETGVTQSPTHLIKTRGQQVTLRCSSQSGHNTVSWYQQALGQGPQFIFQYYREEENGRGNFPPRFSGLQFPNYSSELNVNALELDDSALYLCASLRRGSYNEQFFGPGTRLTVL.

J is TRBJ2-3 and V is TRBV30; the match to TRBD1 covers 7 bases. The CDR3 consists of 14 residues. Germline trimming cut 2 bases from V and 2 bases from J; bases unmatched to any gene: 4. The germline V gene encodes CDR1 GTSNPN and CDR2 SVGIG (reference sequence). In DNA form, the CDR3 reads TGTGCCTGGAGTCCGGGACAGTCCACAGATACGCAGTATTTT. Protein sequence: CAWSPGQSTDTQYF.

About this clone: The junction departs from germline at one end; a sequencing error may be responsible. The chain has TRBV28 and TRBJ2-3, with TRBD1 matching over 7 bases. This CDR3 region has 15 residues. Germline lookup yields CDR1 MDHEN and CDR2 SYDVKM. The CDR3 reads CVSSIGTAIGDTQYF. In nucleotides, the CDR3 is TGTGTCAGCAGTATCGGGACAGCCATAGGAGATACGCAGTATTTT.

The rearrangement joins TRBV10-3 to TRBJ2-5; 7 positions match TRBD2. CDR1 ENHRY and CDR2 SYGVKD come from the germline V gene. This CDR3 is built from 16 residues. V dropped 0 bases and J dropped 4; count of bases not matched to a gene: 8. This chain's CDR3 is CAISESSAGDPETQYF. The CDR3 DNA sequence: TGTGCCATCAGTGAGTCTAGCGCGGGAGACCCAGAGACCCAGTACTTC.

The chain carries TRBV11-1 and TRBJ2-3; 10 bases agree with TRBD2. Germline assignment: CDR1 SGHAT and CDR2 FQDESV (reference sequence). The CDR3 is 17 amino acids. V shed 4 bases and J 0 bases; nucleotides not matched to a gene: 7. The CDR3, as DNA: TGTGCCAGCAGCTCCGAAGGACTAGCGGTTAGCACAGATACGCAGTATTTT. The encoded protein is CASSSEGLAVSTDTQYF. The complete variable domain, with remaining parts taken from reference TRBV11-1 and TRBJ2-3, reads EAEVAQSPRYKITEKSQAVAFWCDPISGHATLYWYRQILGQGPELLVQFQDESVVDDSQLPKDRFSAERLKGVDSTLKIQPAELGDSAMYLCASSSEGLAVSTDTQYFGPGTRLTVL.

This clone was detected only a few times. The chain couples TRBV7-9 to TRBJ1-1; D not resolved. CDR3 length equals 13 residues. Trimming took 0 bases from V and 6 from J, leaving 8 bases between them. Germline CDR1 reads SEHNR; CDR2 reads FQNEAQ (reference sequence). The CDR3: CASSLAEGSEAFF. The CDR3 DNA reads as TGTGCCAGCAGCTTAGCGGAGGGTTCTGAAGCTTTCTTT.

This clone came up once. The gene calls are TRBV10-2 and TRBJ2-3, with 8 positions matching TRBD2. V lost 4 bases to trimming and J lost 2 bases; unmatched junction nucleotides: 2. CDR1 and CDR2 (germline): WSHSY, SAAADI. The CDR3 contains 14 residues. DNA for the CDR3: TGCGCCAGCAGTGGAGGACTAGCCACAGATACGCAGTATTTT. Translated: CASSGGLATDTQYF.

The genes are TRBV6-1 and TRBJ1-4; possibly TRBD1 for D (6 bases). CDR1 and CDR2 (germline): MNHNS, SASEGT. This CDR3 comprises 16 residues. Trimming took off 1 base at V and 1 base at J, with 10 bases between the two ends. This chain's CDR3 is CASSEGYRVTNEKLFF. In DNA, the CDR3 is TGTGCCAGCAGTGAAGGTTACAGGGTAACTAATGAAAAACTGTTTTTT.

This chain links TRBV28 with TRBJ2-5; 8 bases are shared with TRBD2. V dropped 6 bases and J dropped 2; count of bases not matched to a gene: 5. Germline V gives CDR1 MDHEN, CDR2 SYDVKM. The CDR3 covers 14 residues. CDR3 DNA: TGTGCCAGCAGAACTACTAGCGGACAAGAGACCCAGTACTTC. As protein: CASRTTSGQETQYF. Together with reference TRBV28 and TRBJ2-5, the CDR3 gives the full variable domain: DVKVTQSSRYLVKRTGEKVFLECVQDMDHENMFWYRQDPGLGLRLIYFSYDVKMKEKGDIPEGYSVSREKKERFSLILESASTNQTSMYLCASRTTSGQETQYFGPGTRLLVL.

CDR3 nucleotides: TGTGCCAGCAGTCTCCAAGAGACCCAGTACTTC. Translated, it gives CASSLQETQYF. The V gene is TRBV6-6, the J gene TRBJ2-5; D remains unclear. Germline V gene sequence: CDR1 MNHNY, CDR2 SVGAGI (reference sequence). CDR3 length: 11 amino acids. The ends were cut back, 5 bases at V and 1 base at J, with 2 bases in the middle.

J is TRBJ2-5 and V is TRBV5-4; the D is unclear. Germline lookup yields CDR1 SGHNT and CDR2 YYREEE (reference sequence). The germline V and J ends were trimmed by 4 bases and 1 base, with 8 bases remaining between them. CDR3 length: 13 residues. CDR3: CASSPRFQETQYF. For the CDR3, the DNA is TGTGCCAGCAGCCCGAGATTCCAAGAGACCCAGTACTTC.

The V gene is TRBV5-4, the J gene TRBJ1-1, with D tentatively TRBD1 (5 bases). The CDR3 consists of 15 residues. Trimming took 0 bases from V and 3 from J, leaving 12 bases between them. The germline V gene encodes CDR1 SGHNT and CDR2 YYREEE (reference sequence). The CDR3 is CASSLGGGVYTEAFF. CDR3 sequence (DNA): TGTGCCAGCAGCTTGGGTGGAGGGGTATACACTGAAGCTTTCTTT.

This clone appeared a few times. The chain's CDR3 is CASSVDDYVDNEQFF. Here the CDR3 DNA reads TGTGCCAGCAGCGTAGACGACTACGTAGACAATGAGCAGTTCTTC. This sequence joins TRBV9 and TRBJ2-1; maybe TRBD2 (5 bases). The CDR3 is 15 residues long. The V and J ends lost 0 bases and 5 bases respectively, with 12 bases between them. Germline V gives CDR1 SGDLS, CDR2 YYNGEE.